These T cell receptor beta chains were read from a single sample in a study of Ad26.COV2.S vaccination and SARS-CoV-2 variants. The repertoire was sequenced with immunoSEQ multiplex PCR; TCRdb's copy has only in-frame clones and lacks some. The sample contains under 550,000 clones, roughly 88% of which appear only once. Source: peripheral blood, taken in a trial of Ad26.COV2.S vaccine versus placebo. Receptor source: a person between 18 and 65 years old who received the Ad26.COV2.S COVID-19 vaccine or a placebo. Each CDR3 is given with its conserved first and last residue. The order of the fields is J gene, V gene, CDR3 protein.

J gene: TRBJ1-1; V gene: TRBV5-1; CDR3 protein: CASSLVSWSTEAFF
J gene: TRBJ1-4; V gene: TRBV30; CDR3 protein: CAWSGVTNEKLFF
J gene: TRBJ1-6; V gene: TRBV4-3; CDR3 protein: CASSLRDRIDSPLHF
J gene: TRBJ1-4; V gene: TRBV15; CDR3 protein: CATSRRQGGEKLFF
J gene: TRBJ1-2; V gene: TRBV5-6; CDR3 protein: CASSLAQLNYGYTF
J gene: TRBJ2-7; V gene: TRBV4-2; CDR3 protein: CASSPPAVYYEQYF
J gene: TRBJ2-5; V gene: TRBV2; CDR3 protein: CASSDRTRGGETQYF
J gene: TRBJ2-7; V gene: TRBV10-3; CDR3 protein: CAISATVVSYEQYF
J gene: TRBJ2-7; V gene: TRBV3-1/TRBV3-2; CDR3 protein: CASSQDTITYEQYF
J gene: TRBJ2-1; V gene: TRBV7-7; CDR3 protein: CASSTRLAGGLNEQFF
J gene: TRBJ2-7; V gene: TRBV19; CDR3 protein: CASSSGLNYEQYF
J gene: TRBJ1-6; V gene: TRBV3-1/TRBV3-2; CDR3 protein: CASSQSSGGPLHF
J gene: TRBJ1-6; V gene: TRBV30; CDR3 protein: CAWSDAGGSYNSPLHF
J gene: TRBJ2-3; V gene: TRBV10-1; CDR3 protein: CASSEPGQGLGTTDTQYF